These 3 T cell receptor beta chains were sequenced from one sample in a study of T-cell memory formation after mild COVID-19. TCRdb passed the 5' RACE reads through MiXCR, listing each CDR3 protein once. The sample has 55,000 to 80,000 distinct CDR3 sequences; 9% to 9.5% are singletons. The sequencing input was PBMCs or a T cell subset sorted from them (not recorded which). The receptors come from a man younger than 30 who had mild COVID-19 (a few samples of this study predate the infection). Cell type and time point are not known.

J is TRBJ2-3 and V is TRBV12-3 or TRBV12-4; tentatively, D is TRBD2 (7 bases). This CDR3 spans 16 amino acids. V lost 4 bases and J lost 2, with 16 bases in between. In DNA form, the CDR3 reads TGTGCCAGCAGTTCCCGACGGGGGGCGTACACAGATACGCAGTATTTT. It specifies CASSSRRGAYTDTQYF.

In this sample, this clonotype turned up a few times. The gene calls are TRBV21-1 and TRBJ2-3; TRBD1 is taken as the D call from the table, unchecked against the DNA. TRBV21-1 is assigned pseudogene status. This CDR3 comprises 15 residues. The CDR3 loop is CASSIHSQGTDTQYF. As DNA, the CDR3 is TGTGCCAGCAGCATTCACTCTCAGGGAACAGATACGCAGTATTTT.

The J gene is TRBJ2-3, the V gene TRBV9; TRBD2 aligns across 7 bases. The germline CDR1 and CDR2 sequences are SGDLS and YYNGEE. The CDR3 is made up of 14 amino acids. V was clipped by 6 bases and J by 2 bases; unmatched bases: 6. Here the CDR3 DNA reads TGTGCCAGCACCGAGCGGGGAAACACAGATACGCAGTATTTT. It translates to CASTERGNTDTQYF.